This T cell receptor (beta chain) was recovered during a study of blood T cell repertoires in COVID-19 (dated by TCRdb to about 2020). In the study overall: Collaborator samples came from the United States, Italy and Spain and covered acute and convalescent phases of COVID-19. The prospective study material was composed of cDNA or gDNA derived from T cells, B-cell-depleted T cells, or PBMCs. Subjects who had been exposed to COVID-19, were actively infected with it, or had recovered from it provided the deeply sampled blood TCRbeta repertoires that made up the dataset. The repertoires were made available in a free public database intended to serve as a resource for research on the immune response to SARS-CoV-2. The samples were drawn from two sources: the first 160 participants of the ongoing ImmuneRACE study, and fewer than 1,500 subjects contributed by 6 global collaborators. A de-identified subject ID, COVID-19 status, age in years and sex were almost always included in the sample metadata. Where available, HLA class I and class II types were obtained from metadata supplied by the sample provider rather than from assay-based typing.

The immunoSEQ Assay, a bias-controlled multiplex PCR, was used to amplify TCRbeta CDR3 regions from genomic DNA. The original methods were these. The number of nucleated cells in each sample was estimated from the amplification of reference gene primers within the assay. Sequence reads were collapsed and filtered to measure the absolute abundance of every unique TCRbeta CDR3 rearrangement. Productive Simpson clonality was computed per sample as the square root of Simpson's diversity index over productive rearrangements. TCRdb carries this immuneACCESS record with in-frame sequences only. Its versions omit some clonotypes, under half of them owing to an unresolved V gene in the studies checked, with the rest unexplained. V and J calls and clone size are copied from that table; D and trimming were computed from the DNA. This sample holds 150,000 to 200,000 clones; 82% were observed only once. The ten largest clones add up to over 7.5% of the sample.

What the work shows at the level of the full study, not this receptor alone: How much clinical and demographic metadata was included differed by source and by participant, and the metadata was provided uncurated.

Whole blood was collected in K2EDTA tubes by collaborating institutions according to the institutions' own protocols. For TCRbeta analysis, collaborator samples were shipped as frozen whole blood, as isolated PBMCs, or as DNA extracted from either sample type. There are 16 amino acids in the CDR3, from cysteine to phenylalanine inclusive. Only CDR3 DNA is held: 48 bases, read in frame from base 1. Relative to germline, V is missing 3 bases and J is missing 7 bases, with 13 bases of the junction outside any gene match. Reading the germline V gene (reference sequence) gives CDR1 SGHNT and CDR2 YYREEE. With regard to this clone: Its antigen has not been determined. The sample holds no much larger clone one base away, and base qualities are not on file.

This TCR was sampled from an older woman with acute or convalescent COVID-19. Sequencing was carried out using peripheral blood. The chain employs TRBV5-4 and TRBJ1-1; 9 of the junction bases match TRBD1. The nucleotide sequence is given as TGTGCCAGCAGCTCGCCCACCAACAGGGGGCTGAGTGAAGCTTTCTTT. Its protein reads: CASSSPTNRGLSEAFF.